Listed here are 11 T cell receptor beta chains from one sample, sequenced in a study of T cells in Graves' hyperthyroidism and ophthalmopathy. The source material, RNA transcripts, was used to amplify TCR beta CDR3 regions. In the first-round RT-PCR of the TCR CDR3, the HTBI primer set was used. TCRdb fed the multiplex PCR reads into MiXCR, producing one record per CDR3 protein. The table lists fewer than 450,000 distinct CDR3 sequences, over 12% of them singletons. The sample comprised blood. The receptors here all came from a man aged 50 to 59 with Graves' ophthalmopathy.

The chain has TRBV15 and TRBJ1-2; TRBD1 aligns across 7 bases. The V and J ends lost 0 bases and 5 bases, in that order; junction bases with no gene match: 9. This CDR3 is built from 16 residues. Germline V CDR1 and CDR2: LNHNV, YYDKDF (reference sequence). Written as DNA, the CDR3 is TGTGCCACCAGCAGAGATTTCGTAACAGGGGAATATGGCTACACCTTC. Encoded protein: CATSRDFVTGEYGYTF.

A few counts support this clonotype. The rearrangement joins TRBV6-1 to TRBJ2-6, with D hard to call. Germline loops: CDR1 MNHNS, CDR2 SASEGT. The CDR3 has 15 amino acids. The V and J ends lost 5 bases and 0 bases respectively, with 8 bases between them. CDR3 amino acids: CASSRPGSGANVLTF. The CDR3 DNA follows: TGTGCCAGCAGTCGTCCTGGCTCTGGGGCCAACGTCCTGACTTTC.

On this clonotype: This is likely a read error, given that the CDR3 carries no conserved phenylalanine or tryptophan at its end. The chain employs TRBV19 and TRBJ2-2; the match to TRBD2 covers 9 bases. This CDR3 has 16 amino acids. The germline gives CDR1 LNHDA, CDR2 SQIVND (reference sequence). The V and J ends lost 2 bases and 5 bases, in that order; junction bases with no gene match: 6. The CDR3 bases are TGTGCCAGTAGTATACTAGCGGGACTGAAAACCGGGGAGCTGTTTATT. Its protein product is CASSILAGLKTGELFI.

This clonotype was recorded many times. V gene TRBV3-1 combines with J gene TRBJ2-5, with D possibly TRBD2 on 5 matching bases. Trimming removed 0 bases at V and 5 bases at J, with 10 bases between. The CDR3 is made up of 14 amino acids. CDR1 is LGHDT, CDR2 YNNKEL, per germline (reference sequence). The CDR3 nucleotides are TGTGCCAGCAGCCAAGATGGGAGTCGTGAGACCCAGTACTTC. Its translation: CASSQDGSRETQYF.

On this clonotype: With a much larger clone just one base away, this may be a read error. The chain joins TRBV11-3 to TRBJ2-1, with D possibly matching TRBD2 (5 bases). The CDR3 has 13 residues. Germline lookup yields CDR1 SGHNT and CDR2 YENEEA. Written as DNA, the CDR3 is TGTGCCAGCGAACTCGCGGGCCGTAATGAGCAGCTCTTC. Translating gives CASELAGRNEQLF.

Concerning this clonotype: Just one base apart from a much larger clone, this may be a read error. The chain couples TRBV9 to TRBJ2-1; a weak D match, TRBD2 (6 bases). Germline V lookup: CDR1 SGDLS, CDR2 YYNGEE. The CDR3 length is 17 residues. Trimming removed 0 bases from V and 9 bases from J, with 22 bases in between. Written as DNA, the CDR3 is TGTGCCAGCAGCGTAGGACTTAGGGGAACGCGGGATATTGAGCAGTTCTTC. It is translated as CASSVGLRGTRDIEQFF. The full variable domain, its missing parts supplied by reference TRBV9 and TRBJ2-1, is DSGVTQTPKHLITATGQRVTLRCSPRSGDLSVYWYQQSLDQGLQFLIQYYNGEERAKGNILERFSAQQFPDLHSELNLSSLELGDSALYFCASSVGLRGTRDIEQFFGPGTRLTVL.

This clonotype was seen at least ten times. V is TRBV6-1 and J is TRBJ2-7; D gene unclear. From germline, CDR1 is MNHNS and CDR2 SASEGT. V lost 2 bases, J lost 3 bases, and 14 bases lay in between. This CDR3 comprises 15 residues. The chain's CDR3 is CASSELPLDRYEQYF. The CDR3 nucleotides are TGTGCCAGCAGTGAACTACCCCTGGATCGCTACGAGCAGTACTTC.

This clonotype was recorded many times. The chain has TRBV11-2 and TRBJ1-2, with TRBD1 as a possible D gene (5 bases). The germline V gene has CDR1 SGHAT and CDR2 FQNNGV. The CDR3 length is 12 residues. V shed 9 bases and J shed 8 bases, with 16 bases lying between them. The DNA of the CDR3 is TGTGCCAGGCTAGAGGGGTCTTACGGCTACACCTTC. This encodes CARLEGSYGYTF.

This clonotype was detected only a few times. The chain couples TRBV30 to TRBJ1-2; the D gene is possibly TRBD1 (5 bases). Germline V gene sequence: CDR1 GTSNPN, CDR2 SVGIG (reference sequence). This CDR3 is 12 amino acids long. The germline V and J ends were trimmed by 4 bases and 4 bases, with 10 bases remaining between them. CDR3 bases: TGTGCCTGGACGCGGGACCGCTATGGCTACACCTTC. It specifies CAWTRDRYGYTF. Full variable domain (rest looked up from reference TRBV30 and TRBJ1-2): SQTIHQWPATLVQPVGSPLSLECTVEGTSNPNLYWYRQAAGRGLQLLFYSVGIGQISSEVPQNLSASRPQDRQFILSSKKLLLSDSGFYLCAWTRDRYGYTFGSGTRLTVV.

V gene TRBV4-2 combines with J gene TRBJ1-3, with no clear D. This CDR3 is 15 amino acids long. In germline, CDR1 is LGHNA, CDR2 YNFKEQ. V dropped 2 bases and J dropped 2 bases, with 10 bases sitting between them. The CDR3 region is CASSQFQDPGNTIYF. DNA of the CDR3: TGTGCCAGCAGCCAATTCCAGGACCCTGGAAACACCATATATTTT.

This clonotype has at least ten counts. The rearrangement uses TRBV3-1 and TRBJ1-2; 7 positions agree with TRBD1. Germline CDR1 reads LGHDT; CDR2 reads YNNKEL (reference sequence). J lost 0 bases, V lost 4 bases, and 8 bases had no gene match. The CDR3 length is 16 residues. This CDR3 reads CASSPHYRGTNYGYTF. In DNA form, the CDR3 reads TGTGCCAGCAGCCCCCATTACAGGGGAACTAACTATGGCTACACCTTC.